This TCR beta chain was captured in a study of shared clonotypes between healthy human individuals. Overall study findings and caveats: Generally, naive subsets (rather than memory subsets) showed larger estimated richness.

To note about this clone: The antigen remains unidentified.

As defined, naive CD8 cells were CD45RO-negative and positively selected for CCR7, with terminally differentiated effector memory CD45RA+ cells excluded. The donors, healthy adults who were HIV-negative, had experienced no recent acute infections or vaccinations. The V gene's germline CDR1 is MGHRA and CDR2 YSYEKL. With 0 bases removed from V and 0 bases from J, the gap between germline ends came to 12 bases. This CDR3 has 17 amino acids. Libraries were prepared by immunoSEQ multiplex PCR; TCRdb keeps only in-frame clonotypes and omits some of them. The table has hundreds of thousands of clones, around 96% seen once.

The chain joins TRBV4-1 to TRBJ2-1; D uncertain. The TCR originated in a man aged 30 to 39 in good health. Material for sequencing was naive CD8+ T cells sorted from blood. The CDR3 reads CASSQEPLQSSYNEQFF. CDR3 nucleotide sequence: TGCGCCAGCAGCCAAGAACCCCTGCAAAGCTCCTACAATGAGCAGTTCTTC.